A single sample is the source of the 14 T cell receptor beta chains below, sequenced in a study of blood T cell repertoires in COVID-19. Clones were read by immunoSEQ multiplex PCR, and TCRdb kept only the in-frame ones, dropping some. The sample records a few hundred thousand clones, more than 85% being singletons. Sequencing was performed on PBMCs or T cells enriched from blood (not recorded which). The receptors derive from a woman in her 30s who had recovered from COVID-19.

The gene calls are TRBV6-5 and TRBJ2-1; no clear D. V was clipped by 9 bases and J by 13 bases, with 16 bases between them. This CDR3 comprises 11 residues. Germline lookup yields CDR1 MNHEY and CDR2 SVGAGI. The CDR3: CASATLEAQFF. CDR3 nucleotides: TGTGCCAGTGCGACTCTAGAGGCTCAGTTCTTC.

The rearrangement links TRBV5-6 to TRBJ2-7, with 7 bases aligning to TRBD2. CDR3 size: 16 residues. V was clipped by 1 base and J by 2 bases; unmatched bases: 9. Germline CDR1 reads SGHDT; CDR2 reads YYEEEE. CDR3 region: CASSLLVGLTPYEQYF. CDR3 DNA sequence: TGTGCCAGCAGCTTGTTAGTGGGACTAACTCCCTACGAGCAGTACTTC.

The genes are TRBV13 and TRBJ2-7, with TRBD1 identical over 7 bases. Trimming took 4 bases from V and 2 from J; bases not matched to a gene: 5. The CDR3 has 14 amino acids. Germline CDR1 PRHDT, CDR2 FYEKMQ (reference sequence). CDR3: CASSSGQVTYEQYF. CDR3 in DNA: TGTGCCAGCAGCTCAGGACAGGTGACCTACGAGCAGTACTTC.

This clone was found once. This chain links TRBV2 with TRBJ2-1; 10 nucleotides match TRBD2. The CDR3 length is 16 residues. Germline assignment: CDR1 SNHLY and CDR2 FYNNEI. Trimming at V came to 6 bases and at J to 3 bases, leaving 8 bases not matched to a gene. The CDR3 is CASRISGGASYNEQFF. The DNA of the CDR3 is TGTGCCAGCAGGATCAGCGGGGGGGCTAGCTACAATGAGCAGTTCTTC.

The chain is built from TRBV6-1 and TRBJ1-1, with 7 bases fitting TRBD1. CDR1 MNHNS and CDR2 SASEGT come from the germline V gene. The CDR3 sequence is 15 residues long. The junction had 7 bases not matched to a gene; V was cut back by 3 bases and J by 3 bases. CDR3 amino acids: CASSDTVDRDTEAFF. CDR3 nucleotides: TGTGCCAGCAGTGATACCGTAGACAGGGACACTGAAGCTTTCTTT.

The chain links TRBV6-5 to TRBJ1-2; 9 nucleotides agree with TRBD1. The trim removed 6 bases at V and 7 bases at J, leaving 6 bases unmatched. The germline V gene encodes CDR1 MNHEY and CDR2 SVGAGI. This CDR3 has 13 residues. CDR3 residues: CASSLTGGAGYTF. Here the CDR3 DNA reads TGTGCCAGCAGCCTGACAGGGGGGGCTGGCTACACCTTC.

This sequence joins TRBV7-2 and TRBJ1-1; TRBD1 matches at 7 bases. Trimming at V came to 5 bases and at J to 10 bases, leaving 4 bases not matched to a gene. This CDR3 is built from 11 residues. Germline V gives CDR1 SGHTA, CDR2 FQGNSA. This CDR3 reads CASSLHRGAFF. In DNA, the CDR3 is TGTGCCAGCAGCCTTCACAGGGGAGCTTTCTTT.

The gene calls are TRBV19 and TRBJ2-5; D is ambiguous. The V gene's germline CDR1 is LNHDA and CDR2 SQIVND (reference sequence). The CDR3 has 12 residues. V lost 3 bases and J lost 5, with 7 bases in between. CDR3 nucleotide sequence: TGTGCCAGTAGTATCCCCGGGGAGACCCAGTACTTC. Protein: CASSIPGETQYF.

For this clone: Germline and junction disagree at one end, which may indicate a read error. This CDR3 reads CATSEDSRYGYTF. The CDR3 DNA reads as TGTGCCACCAGTGAGGACTCGCGCTATGGCTACACCTTC. This chain links TRBV27 with TRBJ1-2; D remains unclear. CDR1 is MNHEY, CDR2 SMNVEV, per germline (reference sequence). The CDR3 runs 13 residues.

Only one count was recorded for this clone. The chain recombines TRBV5-6 with TRBJ1-1; D is possibly TRBD1 (6 bases). The CDR3 has 13 residues. Trimming took 2 bases from V and 10 from J, leaving 15 bases between them. Germline CDR1 and CDR2: SGHDT and YYEEEE. DNA of the CDR3: TGTGCCAGCAGCTTCTTTAGAGGCAGGGGAGCTTTCTTT. Translated, it gives CASSFFRGRGAFF. Full variable domain (missing parts from reference TRBV5-6 and TRBJ1-1): DAGVTQSPTHLIKTRGQQVTLRCSPKSGHDTVSWYQQALGQGPQFIFQYYEEEERQRGNFPDRFSGHQFPNYSSELNVNALLLGDSALYLCASSFFRGRGAFFGQGTRLTVV.

V is TRBV7-2 and J is TRBJ1-2; 10 bases align to TRBD1. Germline V CDR1 and CDR2: SGHTA, FQGNSA. V lost 4 bases and J lost 7; bases outside the gene matches: 3. The CDR3 contains 13 residues. Here the CDR3 reads CASSSGQGVGYTF. In DNA, the CDR3 is TGTGCCAGCAGCTCCGGACAGGGGGTTGGCTACACCTTC. The whole variable domain, remainder taken from reference TRBV7-2 and TRBJ1-2, is GAGVSQSPSNKVTEKGKDVELRCDPISGHTALYWYRQSLGQGLEFLIYFQGNSAPDKSGLPSDRFSAERTGGSVSTLTIQRTQQEDSAVYLCASSSGQGVGYTFGSGTRLTVV.

The gene calls are TRBV7-9 and TRBJ1-1, with D possibly TRBD1 on 6 matching bases. V was clipped by 5 bases and J by 8 bases, with 12 bases between them. This CDR3 region has 12 residues. Germline lookup yields CDR1 SEHNR and CDR2 FQNEAQ (reference sequence). CDR3 residues: CASSTPTGEAFF. As DNA, the CDR3 is TGTGCCAGCAGCACCCCCACAGGGGAAGCTTTCTTT.

This clone was counted between two and nine times. The genes are TRBV2 and TRBJ1-4; weak D call: TRBD1 (5 bases). V lost 7 bases, J lost 4 bases, and 13 bases lay in between. The V gene's germline CDR1 is SNHLY and CDR2 FYNNEI. The CDR3 has 14 residues. The CDR3 spells CASNEQGGNEKLFF. CDR3 coding DNA: TGTGCCAGCAACGAGCAGGGTGGTAATGAAAAACTGTTTTTT.

The V and J genes are TRBV27 and TRBJ1-6; maybe TRBD1 (6 bases). Per the germline V gene, CDR1 is MNHEY and CDR2 is SMNVEV (reference sequence). The CDR3 runs to 14 residues. With 6 bases removed from V and 8 bases from J, the gap between germline ends came to 14 bases. The CDR3 sequence: CASRQGGLDSPLHF. The CDR3 region has the DNA TGTGCCAGCAGACAGGGTGGTTTGGATTCACCCCTCCACTTT.